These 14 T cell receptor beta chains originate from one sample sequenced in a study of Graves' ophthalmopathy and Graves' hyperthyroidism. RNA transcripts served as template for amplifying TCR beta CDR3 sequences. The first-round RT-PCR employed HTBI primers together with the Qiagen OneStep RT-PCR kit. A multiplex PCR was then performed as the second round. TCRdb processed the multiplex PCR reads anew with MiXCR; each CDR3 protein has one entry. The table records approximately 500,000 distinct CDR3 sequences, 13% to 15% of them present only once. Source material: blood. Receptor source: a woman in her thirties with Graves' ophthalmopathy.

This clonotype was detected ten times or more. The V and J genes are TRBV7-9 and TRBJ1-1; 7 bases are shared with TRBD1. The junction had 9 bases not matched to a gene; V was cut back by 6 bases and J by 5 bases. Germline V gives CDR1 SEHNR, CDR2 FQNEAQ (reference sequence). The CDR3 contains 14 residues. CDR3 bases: TGTGCCAGCAGTTATGCAGGGGGAGGAACTGAAGCTTTCTTT. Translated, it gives CASSYAGGGTEAFF. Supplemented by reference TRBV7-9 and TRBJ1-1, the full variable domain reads DTGVSQNPRHKITKRGQNVTFRCDPISEHNRLYWYRQTLGQGPEFLTYFQNEAQLEKSRLLSDRFSAERPKGSFSTLEIQRTEQGDSAMYLCASSYAGGGTEAFFGQGTRLTVV.

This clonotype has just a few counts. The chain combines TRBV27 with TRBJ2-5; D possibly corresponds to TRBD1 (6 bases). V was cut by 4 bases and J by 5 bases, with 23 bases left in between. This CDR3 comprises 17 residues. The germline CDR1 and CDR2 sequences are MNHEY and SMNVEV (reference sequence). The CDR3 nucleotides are TGTGCCAGCAGTTGGAGCGCCACAGGGTTGGGCGGGGAGACCCAGTACTTC. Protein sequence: CASSWSATGLGGETQYF.

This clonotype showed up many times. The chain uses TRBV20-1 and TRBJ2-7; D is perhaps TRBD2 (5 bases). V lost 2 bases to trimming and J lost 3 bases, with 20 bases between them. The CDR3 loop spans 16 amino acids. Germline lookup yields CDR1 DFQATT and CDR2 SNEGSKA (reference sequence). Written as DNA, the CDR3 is TGCAGTGCTAGAACAAGTCGGGGTTATGGTGACTACGAGCAGTACTTC. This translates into CSARTSRGYGDYEQYF.

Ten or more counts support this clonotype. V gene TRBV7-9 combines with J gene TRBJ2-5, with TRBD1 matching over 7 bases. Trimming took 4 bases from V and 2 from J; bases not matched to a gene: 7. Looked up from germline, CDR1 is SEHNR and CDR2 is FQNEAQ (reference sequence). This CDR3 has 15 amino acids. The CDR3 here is CASSSRRQGQETQYF. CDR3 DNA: TGTGCCAGCAGCTCCCGGCGACAGGGTCAAGAGACCCAGTACTTC.

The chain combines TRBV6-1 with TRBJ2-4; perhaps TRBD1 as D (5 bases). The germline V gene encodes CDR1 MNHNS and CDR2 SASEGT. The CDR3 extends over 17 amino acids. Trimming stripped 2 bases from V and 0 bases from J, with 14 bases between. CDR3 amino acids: CASSEYQGVLAKNIQYF. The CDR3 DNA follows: TGTGCCAGCAGTGAATACCAGGGCGTACTAGCCAAAAACATTCAGTACTTC.

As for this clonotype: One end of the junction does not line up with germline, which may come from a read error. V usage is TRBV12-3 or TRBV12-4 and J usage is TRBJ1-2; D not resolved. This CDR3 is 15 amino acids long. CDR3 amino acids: CASSLSVDGNYGYTF. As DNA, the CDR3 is TGTGCCAGCAGTTTATCCGTTGACGGGAACTATGGTTACACCTTC.

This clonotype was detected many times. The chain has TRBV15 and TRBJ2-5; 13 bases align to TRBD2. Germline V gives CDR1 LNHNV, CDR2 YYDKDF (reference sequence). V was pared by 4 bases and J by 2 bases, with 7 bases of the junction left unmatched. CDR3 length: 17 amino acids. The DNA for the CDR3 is TGTGCCACCAGCACCTGGGGACTAGCGGGATCTCAAGAGACCCAGTACTTC. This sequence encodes CATSTWGLAGSQETQYF.

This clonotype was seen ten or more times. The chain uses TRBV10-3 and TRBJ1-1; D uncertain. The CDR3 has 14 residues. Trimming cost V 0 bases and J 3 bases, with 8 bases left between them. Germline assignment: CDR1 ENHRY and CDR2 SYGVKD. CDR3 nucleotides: TGTGCCATCAGTGAGTCGGGCGGGGACACTGAAGCTTTCTTT. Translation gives CAISESGGDTEAFF.

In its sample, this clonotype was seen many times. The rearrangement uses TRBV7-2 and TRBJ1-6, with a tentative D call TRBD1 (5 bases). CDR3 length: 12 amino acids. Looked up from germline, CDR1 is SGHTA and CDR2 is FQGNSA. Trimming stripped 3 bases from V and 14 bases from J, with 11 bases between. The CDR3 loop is CASSFARGALHF. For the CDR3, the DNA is TGTGCCAGCAGCTTTGCTCGGGGGGCCCTCCACTTT.

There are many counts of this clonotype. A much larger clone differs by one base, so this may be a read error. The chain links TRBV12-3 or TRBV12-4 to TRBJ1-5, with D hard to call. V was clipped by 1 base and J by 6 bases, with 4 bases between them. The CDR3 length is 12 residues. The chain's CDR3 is CASSLVSQPQHF. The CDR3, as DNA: TGTGCCAGCAGTTTAGTCAGTCAGCCCCAGCATTTT.

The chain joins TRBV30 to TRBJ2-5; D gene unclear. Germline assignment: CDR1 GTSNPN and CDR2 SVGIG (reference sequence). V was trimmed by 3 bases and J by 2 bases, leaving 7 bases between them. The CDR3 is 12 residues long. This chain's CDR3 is CAWRFNQETQYF. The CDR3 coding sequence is TGTGCCTGGAGGTTTAATCAAGAGACCCAGTACTTC.

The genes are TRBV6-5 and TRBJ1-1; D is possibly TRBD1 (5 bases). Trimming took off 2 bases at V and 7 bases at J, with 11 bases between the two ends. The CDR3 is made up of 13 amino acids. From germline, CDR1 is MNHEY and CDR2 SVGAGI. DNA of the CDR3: TGTGCCAGCAGTTACAATGTTCAGGGTGAAGCTTTCTTT. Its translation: CASSYNVQGEAFF.

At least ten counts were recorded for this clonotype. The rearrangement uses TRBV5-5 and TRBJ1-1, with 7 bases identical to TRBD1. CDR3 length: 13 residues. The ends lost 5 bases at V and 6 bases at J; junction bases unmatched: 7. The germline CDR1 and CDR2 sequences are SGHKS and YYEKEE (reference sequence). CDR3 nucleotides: TGTGCCAGCAGTCACGACAGGGCCCCTGAAGCTTTCTTT. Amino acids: CASSHDRAPEAFF. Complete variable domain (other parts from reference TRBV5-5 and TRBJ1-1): DAGVTQSPTHLIKTRGQQVTLRCSPISGHKSVSWYQQVLGQGPQFIFQYYEKEERGRGNFPDRFSARQFPNYSSELNVNALLLGDSALYLCASSHDRAPEAFFGQGTRLTVV.

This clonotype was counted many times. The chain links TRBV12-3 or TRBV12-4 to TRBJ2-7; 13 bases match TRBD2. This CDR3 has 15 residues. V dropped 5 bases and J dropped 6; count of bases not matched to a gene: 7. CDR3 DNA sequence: TGTGCCAGCAGTCCCCAACTAGCGGGGGGGCTCGAGCAGTACTTC. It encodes CASSPQLAGGLEQYF.